This TCR beta chain was sequenced for a study of blood T cell repertoires in COVID-19. CDR1 and CDR2 (germline): MNHEY, SVGAGI. The CDR3 consists of 15 residues. The ends lost 0 bases at V and 2 bases at J; junction bases unmatched: 0. The method was immunoSEQ multiplex PCR; TCRdb's version includes in-frame clones alone and lacks a portion of them. This repertoire shows under 200,000 clones, about 86% found once; its top ten account for 3% to 4.5%. The source is a man younger than 35 with active or convalescent COVID-19. The sample comprised peripheral blood. V gene TRBV6-5 combines with J gene TRBJ1-5; 8 positions match TRBD1. The CDR3 coding sequence is TGTGCCAGCAGTTACTCGACAGGGGGCAATCAGCCCCAGCATTTT. This encodes CASSYSTGGNQPQHF.